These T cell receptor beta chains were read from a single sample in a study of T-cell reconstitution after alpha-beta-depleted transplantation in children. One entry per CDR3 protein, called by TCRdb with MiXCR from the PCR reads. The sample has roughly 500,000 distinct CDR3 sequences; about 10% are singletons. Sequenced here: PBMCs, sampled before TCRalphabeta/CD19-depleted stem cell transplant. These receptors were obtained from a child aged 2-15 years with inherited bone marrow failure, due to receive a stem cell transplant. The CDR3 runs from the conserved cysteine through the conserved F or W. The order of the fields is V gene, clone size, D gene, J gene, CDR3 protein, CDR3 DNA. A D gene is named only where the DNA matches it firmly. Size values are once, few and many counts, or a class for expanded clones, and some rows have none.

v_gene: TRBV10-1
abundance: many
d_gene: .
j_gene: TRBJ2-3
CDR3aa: CASSESRITDTQYF
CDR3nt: TGCGCCAGCAGTGAGTCGAGGATCACAGATACGCAGTATTTT

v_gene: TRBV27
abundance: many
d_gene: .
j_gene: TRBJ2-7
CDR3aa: CASSLSPGWDEQYF
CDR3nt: TGTGCCAGCAGTTTATCTCCAGGGTGGGACGAGCAGTACTTC

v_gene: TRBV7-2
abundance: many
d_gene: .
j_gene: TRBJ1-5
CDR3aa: CASSLNGAQHF
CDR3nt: TGTGCCAGCAGCTTAAACGGGGCCCAGCATTTT

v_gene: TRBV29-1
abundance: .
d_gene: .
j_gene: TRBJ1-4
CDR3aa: CSVVRRANEKLFF
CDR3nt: TGCAGCGTTGTTCGTAGGGCTAATGAAAAACTGTTTTTT

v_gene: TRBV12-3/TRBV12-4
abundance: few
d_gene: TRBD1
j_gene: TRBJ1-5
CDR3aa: CASSLTQTGRGQPQHF
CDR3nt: TGTGCCAGCAGTTTAACGCAGACAGGGAGGGGCCAGCCCCAGCATTTT

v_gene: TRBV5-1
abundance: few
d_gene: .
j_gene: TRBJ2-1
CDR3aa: CASSLDPHTNGNEQFF
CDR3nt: TGCGCCAGCAGCTTGGATCCCCACACGAACGGCAATGAGCAGTTCTTC

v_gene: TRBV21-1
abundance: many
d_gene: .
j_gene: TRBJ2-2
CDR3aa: CASKTLSGQPTGELFF
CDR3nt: TGTGCCAGCAAAACCCTCTCGGGCCAACCCACCGGGGAGCTGTTTTTT

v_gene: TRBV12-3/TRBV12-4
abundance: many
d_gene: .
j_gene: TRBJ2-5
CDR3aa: CASSPRPQETQYF
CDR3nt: TGTGCCAGCAGTCCGAGACCCCAAGAGACCCAGTACTTC

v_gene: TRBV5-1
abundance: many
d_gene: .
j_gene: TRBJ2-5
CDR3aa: CASSPSPQETQYF
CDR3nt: TGCGCCAGCAGCCCGAGCCCACAAGAGACCCAGTACTTC

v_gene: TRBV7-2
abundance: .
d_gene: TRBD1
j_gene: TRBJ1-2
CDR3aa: CASSFYSTGNYGYTF
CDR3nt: TGTGCCAGCAGCTTTTATTCGACAGGGAACTATGGCTACACCTTC

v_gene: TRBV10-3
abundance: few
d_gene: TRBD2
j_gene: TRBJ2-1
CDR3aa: CAISGSAGTSGGNEQFF
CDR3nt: TGTGCCATCAGTGGAAGTGCCGGGACTAGCGGGGGTAATGAGCAGTTCTTC

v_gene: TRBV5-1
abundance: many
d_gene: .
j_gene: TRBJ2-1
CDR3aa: CASSSLGVAEYNEQFF
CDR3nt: TGCGCCAGCAGCTCCTTGGGGGTAGCGGAGTACAATGAGCAGTTCTTC

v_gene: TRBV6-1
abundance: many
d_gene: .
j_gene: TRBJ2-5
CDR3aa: CASSPTVDSFQETQYF
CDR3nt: TGTGCCAGCAGTCCCACCGTGGACAGCTTTCAAGAGACCCAGTACTTC

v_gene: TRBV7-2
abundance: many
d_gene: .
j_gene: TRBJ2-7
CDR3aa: CASSLRPGPYEQYF
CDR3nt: TGTGCCAGCAGCTTACGGCCCGGGCCCTACGAGCAGTACTTC

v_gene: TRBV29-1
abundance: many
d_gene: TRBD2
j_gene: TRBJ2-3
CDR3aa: CSVAAGGTDTQYF
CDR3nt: TGCAGCGTTGCAGCGGGGGGCACAGATACGCAGTATTTT

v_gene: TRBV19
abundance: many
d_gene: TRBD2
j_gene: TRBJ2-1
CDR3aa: CASSIWLADYNEQFF
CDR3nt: TGTGCCAGTAGTATCTGGCTAGCGGATTACAATGAGCAGTTCTTC

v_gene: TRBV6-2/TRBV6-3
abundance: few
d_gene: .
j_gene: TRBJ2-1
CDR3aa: CASSYPSLAYNEQFF
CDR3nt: TGTGCCAGCAGTTACCCTAGCCTCGCCTACAATGAGCAGTTCTTC

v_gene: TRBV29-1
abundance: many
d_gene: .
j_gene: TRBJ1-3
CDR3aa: CSAMTGLSSGNTIYF
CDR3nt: TGCAGCGCCATGACAGGACTCAGCTCTGGAAACACCATATATTTT

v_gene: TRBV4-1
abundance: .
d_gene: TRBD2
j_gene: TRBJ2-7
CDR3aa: CASSQDQRENSYEQYF
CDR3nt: TGCGCCAGCAGCCAAGATCAGCGGGAGAACTCCTACGAGCAGTACTTC

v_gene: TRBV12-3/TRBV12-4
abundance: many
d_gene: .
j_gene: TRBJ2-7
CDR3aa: CASSLLGPGEQYF
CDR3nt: TGTGCCAGCAGTCTCCTAGGTCCCGGCGAGCAGTACTTC

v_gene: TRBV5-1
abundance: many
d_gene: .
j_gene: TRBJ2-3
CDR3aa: CASSFGGLDTQYF
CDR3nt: TGCGCCAGCAGCTTCGGAGGGTTGGATACGCAGTATTTT

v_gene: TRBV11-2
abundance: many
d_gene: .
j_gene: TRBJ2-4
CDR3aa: CASSFSGGIQYF
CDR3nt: TGTGCCAGCAGCTTCTCTGGCGGCATTCAGTACTTC

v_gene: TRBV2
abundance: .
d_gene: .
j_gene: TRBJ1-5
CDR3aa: CASSEALGFKKPQHF
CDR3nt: TGTGCCAGCAGTGAAGCGCTAGGGTTTAAGAAGCCCCAGCATTTT

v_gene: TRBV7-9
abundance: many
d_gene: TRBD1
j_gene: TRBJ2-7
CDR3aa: CASSSGQGPSYEQYF
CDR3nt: TGTGCCAGCAGCTCGGGACAGGGCCCCTCCTACGAGCAGTACTTC

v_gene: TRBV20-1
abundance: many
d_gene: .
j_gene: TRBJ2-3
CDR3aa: CSARENRRTTDTQYF
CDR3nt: TGCAGTGCTAGAGAGAACAGGAGAACCACAGATACGCAGTATTTT

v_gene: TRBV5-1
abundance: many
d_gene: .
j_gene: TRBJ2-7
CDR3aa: CASSLDSWNEQYF
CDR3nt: TGCGCCAGCAGCCTGGATAGTTGGAACGAGCAGTACTTC

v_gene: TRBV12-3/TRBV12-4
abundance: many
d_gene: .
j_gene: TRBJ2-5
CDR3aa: CTSSFISMESQETQYF
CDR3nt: TGTACCAGCAGTTTTATCTCAATGGAGTCCCAAGAGACCCAGTACTTC

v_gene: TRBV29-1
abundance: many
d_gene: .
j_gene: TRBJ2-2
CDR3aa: CSVSRSGELFF
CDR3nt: TGCAGCGTTAGTAGGTCCGGGGAGCTGTTTTTT

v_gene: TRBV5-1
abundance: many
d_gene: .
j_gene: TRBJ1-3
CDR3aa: CASSLGAEANTIYF
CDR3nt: TGCGCCAGCAGCTTGGGGGCGGAAGCGAACACCATATATTTT

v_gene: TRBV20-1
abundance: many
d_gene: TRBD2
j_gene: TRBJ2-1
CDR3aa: CSARYSGRYNEQFF
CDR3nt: TGCAGTGCTAGGTATAGCGGGAGGTACAATGAGCAGTTCTTC

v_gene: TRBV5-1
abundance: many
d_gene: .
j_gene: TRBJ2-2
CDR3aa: CASRWESTGELFF
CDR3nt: TGCGCCAGCAGATGGGAGAGCACCGGGGAGCTGTTTTTT

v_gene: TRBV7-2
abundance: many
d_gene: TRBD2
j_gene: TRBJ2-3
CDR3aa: CASSFARTSGSTDTQYF
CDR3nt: TGTGCCAGCAGCTTTGCCCGGACTAGCGGGAGCACAGATACGCAGTATTTT

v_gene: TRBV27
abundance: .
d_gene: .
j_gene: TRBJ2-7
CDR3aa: CASSLTGLAIEQYF
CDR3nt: TGTGCCAGCAGTTTGACCGGGTTGGCTATAGAGCAGTACTTC

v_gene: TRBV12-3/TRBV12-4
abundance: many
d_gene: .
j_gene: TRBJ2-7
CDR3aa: CASRGTGRVPSYEQYF
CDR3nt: TGTGCCAGCAGGGGTACGGGGCGGGTCCCGTCCTACGAGCAGTACTTC

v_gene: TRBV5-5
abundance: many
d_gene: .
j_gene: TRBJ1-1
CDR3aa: CASSLEVTGMNTEAFF
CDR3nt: TGTGCCAGCAGCTTGGAGGTTACAGGGATGAACACTGAAGCTTTCTTT

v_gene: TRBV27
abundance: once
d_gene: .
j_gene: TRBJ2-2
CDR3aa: CASRAGGGNTGELFF
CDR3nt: TGTGCCAGCAGGGCAGGGGGAGGGAACACCGGGGAGCTGTTTTTT

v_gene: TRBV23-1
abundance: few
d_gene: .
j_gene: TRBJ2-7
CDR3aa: CASSKRRSRGLSYEQYF
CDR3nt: TGCGCCAGCAGCAAACGGAGGAGCAGGGGCCTTTCCTACGAGCAGTACTTC

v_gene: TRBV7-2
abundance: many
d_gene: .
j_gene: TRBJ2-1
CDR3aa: CASTYSGNSYNEQFF
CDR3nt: TGTGCCAGCACCTACAGCGGAAACTCCTACAATGAGCAGTTCTTC

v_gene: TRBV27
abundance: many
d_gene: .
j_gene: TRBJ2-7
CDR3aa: CASRFGEGYEQYF
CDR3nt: TGTGCCAGCAGGTTCGGTGAGGGCTACGAGCAGTACTTC

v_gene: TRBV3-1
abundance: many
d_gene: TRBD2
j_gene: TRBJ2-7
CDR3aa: CASSLTSGRAFSYEQYF
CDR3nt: TGTGCCAGCAGCTTGACTAGCGGGAGGGCCTTCTCCTACGAGCAGTACTTC

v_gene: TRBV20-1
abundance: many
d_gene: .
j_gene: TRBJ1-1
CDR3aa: CSASHMNTEAFF
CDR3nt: TGCAGTGCTAGTCATATGAACACTGAAGCTTTCTTT

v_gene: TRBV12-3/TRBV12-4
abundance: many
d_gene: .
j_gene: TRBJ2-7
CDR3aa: CASSRIQGREQYF
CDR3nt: TGTGCCAGCAGTAGAATTCAGGGGAGGGAGCAGTACTTC

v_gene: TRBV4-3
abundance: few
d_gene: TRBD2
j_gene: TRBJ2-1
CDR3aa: CASSQDSGRIGNEQFF
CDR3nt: TGCGCCAGCAGCCAAGATAGCGGGAGAATAGGGAATGAGCAGTTCTTC

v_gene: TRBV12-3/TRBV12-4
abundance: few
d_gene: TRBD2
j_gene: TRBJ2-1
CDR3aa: CASSLHPEASGDQFF
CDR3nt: TGTGCCAGCAGTTTACACCCCGAAGCTAGCGGGGATCAGTTCTTC

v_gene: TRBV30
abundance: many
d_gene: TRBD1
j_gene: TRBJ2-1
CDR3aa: CAWGQGAGEQFF
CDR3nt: TGTGCCTGGGGACAGGGGGCGGGTGAGCAGTTCTTC